This T cell receptor beta chain was sequenced during a study of T cells expressing NK-cell markers. Study at large: According to the study, TCR beta repertoires originated from sorted CD3+CD56+NKG2C+, CD3+CD56+NKG2C- and CD3+CD56-NKG2C+ T cells. Sequencing covered eight donors, seven HCMV-seropositive and one seronegative.

Comment on this clonotype: The antigen remains undetermined.

The CDR3 has 14 amino acids. Germline lookup yields CDR1 SGHRS and CDR2 YFSETQ. Beta-chain TCR cDNA was generated via 5'RACE template switching with UMIs. Using the 5' RACE reads, TCRdb records one entry per CDR3 protein without DNA. Its clone listing holds 500,000 to 700,000 distinct CDR3 sequences. General study points: These clonotypes, the leaders elsewhere, also led the CD3+CD56-NKG2C+ fraction in several donors.

The gene calls are TRBV5-1 and TRBJ2-7; there is no DNA to check the TCRdb D call of TRBD2. Sample: blood T cells: a sorted CD56 or NKG2C T cell subset, CD4+ or CD8+ T cells, or bulk PBMC T cells (not recorded which). This TCR was recovered from a man aged 18-30 years in good health. CDR3 region: CASTLAGGTGEQYF.